This T cell receptor (beta chain) was sequenced during a study of blood T cell repertoires in COVID-19. Study details: Samples of COVID-19 (acute and convalescent) were obtained from the United States, Italy and Spain. In each case, the material was cDNA or gDNA derived from T cells, B-cell-depleted T cells, or PBMCs.

Per the study methods: For nucleated cells, counts were estimated from reference gene primer amplification. The data were produced by immunoSEQ multiplex PCR, yet TCRdb's version contains in-frame clones alone and is incomplete. The D gene and trimming were derived from the DNA, and the V and J assignments and clone size from that table. The sample yields under 300,000 clones, around 90% seen once. A Seattle source enrolled patients during active infection and followed them longitudinally. This CDR3 region has 14 residues. Germline assignment: CDR1 MNHEY and CDR2 SMNVEV (reference sequence). V was shortened by 2 bases and J by 6 bases, with 12 bases between the two germline ends.

The clonotype was recovered from a woman aged 60-75 years with COVID-19, enrolled during active disease. Sequenced: peripheral blood. The chain combines TRBV27 with TRBJ2-3, with D tentatively TRBD2 (5 bases). The chain's CDR3 is CASSLTPRGDTQYF. The CDR3 DNA reads as TGTGCCAGCAGTTTAACCCCCCGAGGGGATACGCAGTATTTT.